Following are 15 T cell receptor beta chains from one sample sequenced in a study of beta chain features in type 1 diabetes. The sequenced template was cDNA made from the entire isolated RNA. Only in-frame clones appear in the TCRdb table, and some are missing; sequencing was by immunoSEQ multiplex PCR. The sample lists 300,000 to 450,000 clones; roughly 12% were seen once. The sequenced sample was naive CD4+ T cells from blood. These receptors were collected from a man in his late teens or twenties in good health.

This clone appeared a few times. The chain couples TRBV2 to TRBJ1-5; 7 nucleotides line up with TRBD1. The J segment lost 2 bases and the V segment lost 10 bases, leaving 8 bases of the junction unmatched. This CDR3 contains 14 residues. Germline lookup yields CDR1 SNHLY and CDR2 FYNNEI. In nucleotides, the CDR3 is TGTGCCACAAACAGAGACAGGGGCAATCAGCCCCAGCATTTT. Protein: CATNRDRGNQPQHF.

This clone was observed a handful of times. The chain's CDR3 is CASTEDRGGNYGYTF. In DNA, the CDR3 is TGTGCCAGCACCGAGGACAGGGGGGGAAACTATGGCTACACCTTC. The chain is built from TRBV6-5 and TRBJ1-2, with 10 nucleotides matching TRBD1. The CDR3 totals 15 residues. The V and J ends lost 7 bases and 2 bases, in that order; junction bases with no gene match: 7. Germline loops: CDR1 MNHEY, CDR2 SVGAGI.

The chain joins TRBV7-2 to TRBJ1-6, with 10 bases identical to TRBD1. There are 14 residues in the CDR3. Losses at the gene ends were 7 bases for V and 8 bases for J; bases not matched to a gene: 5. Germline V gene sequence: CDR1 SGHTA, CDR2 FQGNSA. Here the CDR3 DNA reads TGTGCCAGCAAAGGGACAGGGGTGTATTCACCCCTCCACTTT. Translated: CASKGTGVYSPLHF.

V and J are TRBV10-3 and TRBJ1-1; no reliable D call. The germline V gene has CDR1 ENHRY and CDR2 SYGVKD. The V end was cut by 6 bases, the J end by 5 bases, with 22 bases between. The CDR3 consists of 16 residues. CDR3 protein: CAISSVGQPSFTEAFF. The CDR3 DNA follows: TGTGCCATCAGCTCAGTTGGGCAGCCAAGTTTTACTGAAGCTTTCTTT.

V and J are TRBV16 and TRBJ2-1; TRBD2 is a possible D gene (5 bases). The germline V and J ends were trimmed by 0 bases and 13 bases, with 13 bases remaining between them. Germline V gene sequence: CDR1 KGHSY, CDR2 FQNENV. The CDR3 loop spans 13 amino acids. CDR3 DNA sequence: TGTGCCAGCAGCCAATCCGGCAGCGGTGTACAGTTCTTC. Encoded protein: CASSQSGSGVQFF.

The CDR3 is CAISESNSYEQYF. In nucleotides, the CDR3 is TGTGCCATCAGTGAGTCGAACAGCTACGAGCAGTACTTC. J is TRBJ2-7 and V is TRBV10-3; D gene unclear. The CDR3 sequence is 13 residues long. Trimming shortened V by 0 bases and J by 3 bases, and 6 bases separated the two germline ends. Germline V CDR1 and CDR2: ENHRY, SYGVKD.

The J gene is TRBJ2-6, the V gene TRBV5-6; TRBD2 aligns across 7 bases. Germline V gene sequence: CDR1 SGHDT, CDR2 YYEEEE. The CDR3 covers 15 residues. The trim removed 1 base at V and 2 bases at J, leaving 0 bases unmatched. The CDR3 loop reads CASSLRGAGANVLTF. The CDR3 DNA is TGTGCCAGCAGCTTGCGGGGGGCTGGGGCCAACGTCCTGACTTTC.

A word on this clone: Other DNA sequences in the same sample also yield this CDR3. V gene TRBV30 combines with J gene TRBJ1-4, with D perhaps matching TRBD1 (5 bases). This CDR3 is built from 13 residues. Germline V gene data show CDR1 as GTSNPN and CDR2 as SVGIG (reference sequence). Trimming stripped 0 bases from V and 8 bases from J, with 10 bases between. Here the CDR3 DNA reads TGTGCCTGGAGTGTACGGAGGGGAGAAAAACTGTTTTTT. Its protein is CAWSVRRGEKLFF.

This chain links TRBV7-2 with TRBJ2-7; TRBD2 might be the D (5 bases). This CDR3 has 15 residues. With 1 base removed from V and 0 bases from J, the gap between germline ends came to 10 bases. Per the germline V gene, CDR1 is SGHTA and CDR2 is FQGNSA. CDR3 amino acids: CASSLGGQRSYEQYF. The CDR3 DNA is TGTGCCAGCAGCTTAGGCGGGCAGCGCTCCTACGAGCAGTACTTC.

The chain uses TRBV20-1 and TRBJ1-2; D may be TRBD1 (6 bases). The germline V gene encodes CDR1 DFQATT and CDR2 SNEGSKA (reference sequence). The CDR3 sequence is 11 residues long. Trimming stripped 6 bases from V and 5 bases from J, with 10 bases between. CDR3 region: CSADRLYGYTF. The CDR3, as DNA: TGCAGTGCCGACAGGCTTTATGGCTACACCTTC.

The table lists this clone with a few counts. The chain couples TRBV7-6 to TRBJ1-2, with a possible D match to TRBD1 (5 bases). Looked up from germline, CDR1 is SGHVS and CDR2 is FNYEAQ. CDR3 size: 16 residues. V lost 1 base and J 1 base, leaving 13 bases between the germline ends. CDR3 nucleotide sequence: TGTGCCAGCAGCTTAGGGCGTGCGGGGGATAACTATGGCTACACCTTC. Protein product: CASSLGRAGDNYGYTF.

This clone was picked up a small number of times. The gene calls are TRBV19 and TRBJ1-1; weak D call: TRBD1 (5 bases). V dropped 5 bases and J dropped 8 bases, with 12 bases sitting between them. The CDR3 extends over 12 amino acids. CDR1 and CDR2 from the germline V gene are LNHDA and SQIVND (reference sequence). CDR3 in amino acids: CASSVLQGEAFF. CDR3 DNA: TGTGCCAGTAGTGTCTTGCAGGGAGAAGCTTTCTTT.

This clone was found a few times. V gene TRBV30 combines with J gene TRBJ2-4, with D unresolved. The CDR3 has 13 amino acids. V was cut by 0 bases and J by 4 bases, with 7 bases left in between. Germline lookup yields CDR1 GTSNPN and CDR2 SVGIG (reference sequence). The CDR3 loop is CAWSVFRKNIQYF. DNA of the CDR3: TGTGCCTGGAGTGTGTTCAGAAAAAACATTCAGTACTTC.

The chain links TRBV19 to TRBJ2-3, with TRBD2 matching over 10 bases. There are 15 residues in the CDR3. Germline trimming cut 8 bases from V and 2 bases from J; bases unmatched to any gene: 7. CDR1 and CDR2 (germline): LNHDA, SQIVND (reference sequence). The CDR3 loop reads CASSDLAGDTDTQYF. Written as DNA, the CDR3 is TGTGCCAGTTCTGACCTAGCGGGGGACACAGATACGCAGTATTTT. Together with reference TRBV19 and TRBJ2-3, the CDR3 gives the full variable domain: DGGITQSPKYLFRKEGQNVTLSCEQNLNHDAMYWYRQDPGQGLRLIYYSQIVNDFQKGDIAEGYSVSREKKESFPLTVTSAQKNPTAFYLCASSDLAGDTDTQYFGPGTRLTVL.

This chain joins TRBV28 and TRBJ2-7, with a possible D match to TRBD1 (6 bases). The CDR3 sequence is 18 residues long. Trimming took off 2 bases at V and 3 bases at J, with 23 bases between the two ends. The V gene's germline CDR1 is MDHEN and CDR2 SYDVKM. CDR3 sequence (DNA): TGTGCCAGCAGTTTAATCCTCACACCCGTTAGACAGGACTACGAGCAGTACTTC. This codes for CASSLILTPVRQDYEQYF.